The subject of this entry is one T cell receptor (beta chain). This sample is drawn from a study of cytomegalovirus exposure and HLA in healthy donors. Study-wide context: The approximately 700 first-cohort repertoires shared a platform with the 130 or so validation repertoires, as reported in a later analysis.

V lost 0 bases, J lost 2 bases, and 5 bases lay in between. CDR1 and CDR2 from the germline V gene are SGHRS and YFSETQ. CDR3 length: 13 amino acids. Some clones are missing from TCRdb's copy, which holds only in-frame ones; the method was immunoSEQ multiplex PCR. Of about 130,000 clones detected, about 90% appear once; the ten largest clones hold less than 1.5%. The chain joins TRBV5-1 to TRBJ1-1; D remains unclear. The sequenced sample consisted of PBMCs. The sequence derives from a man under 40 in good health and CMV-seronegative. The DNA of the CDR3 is TGCGCCAGCAGCTTGGACACAAACACTGAAGCTTTCTTT. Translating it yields CASSLDTNTEAFF.